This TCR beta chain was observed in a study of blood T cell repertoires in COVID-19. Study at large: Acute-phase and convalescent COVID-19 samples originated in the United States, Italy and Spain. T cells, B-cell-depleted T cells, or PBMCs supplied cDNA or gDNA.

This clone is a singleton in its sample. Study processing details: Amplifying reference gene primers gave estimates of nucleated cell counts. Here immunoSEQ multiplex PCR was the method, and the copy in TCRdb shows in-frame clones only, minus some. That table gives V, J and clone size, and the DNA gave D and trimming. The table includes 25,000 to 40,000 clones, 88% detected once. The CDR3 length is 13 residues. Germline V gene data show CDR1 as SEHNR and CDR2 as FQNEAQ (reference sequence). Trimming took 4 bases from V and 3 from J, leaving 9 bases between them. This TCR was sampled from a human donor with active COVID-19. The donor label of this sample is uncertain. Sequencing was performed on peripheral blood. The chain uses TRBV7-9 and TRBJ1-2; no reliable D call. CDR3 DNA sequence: TGTGCCAGCAGCTCCGACTTAGACTATGGCTACACCTTC. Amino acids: CASSSDLDYGYTF.